The 2 T cell receptor beta chains below were found in one sample sequenced in a study of CD8+ T cells in alopecia areata. Extracted RNA was reverse transcribed, and the resulting cDNA served as sequencing template. Using immunoSEQ multiplex PCR, the repertoire was profiled, and TCRdb retains in-frame clones only, with some absent. The sample includes roughly 200,000 clones, roughly 60% seen only once; the top ten take approximately 1.7%. Sample: CD4+ T cells sorted from blood, taken at week 0. These receptors were collected from a human donor with alopecia areata.

The chain carries TRBV6-5 and TRBJ2-2; D remains unclear. Germline-derived CDR1 and CDR2 are MNHEY and SVGAGI. Trimming pared 6 bases from V and 5 bases from J, leaving 16 bases between. The CDR3 length is 15 residues. In DNA form, the CDR3 reads TGTGCCAGCAGAAAAGCCGGCTTGAATACCGGGGAGCTGTTTTTT. The encoded protein is CASRKAGLNTGELFF.

The chain employs TRBV29-1 and TRBJ1-1, with unresolved D. The CDR3 length is 12 residues. The V gene's germline CDR1 is SQVTM and CDR2 ANQGSEA. Deletions cut 5 bases from V and 0 bases from J, with 7 bases between. As DNA, the CDR3 is TGCAGCGTTACCGACATGAACACTGAAGCTTTCTTT. Translating it yields CSVTDMNTEAFF.